The clone carrying this T cell receptor (beta chain) was found a few times. Its antigen remains unknown. The data derive from a study of naive and memory T cell subsets. Germline V CDR1 and CDR2: SEHNR, FQNEAQ (reference sequence). The CDR3 length is 16 residues. V was trimmed by 5 bases and J by 4 bases, leaving 18 bases between them. After CD4 positive bead selection, the CD4-negative fraction gave CD8 T cells. Study-level points and caveats: Over 85% of naive TCR sequences appeared only once, unlike memory subsets.

Both TRBC1 and TRBC2 were covered by a beta constant-region primer of two equimolar oligonucleotides. An oligonucleotide with the SP2 primer and a 12-nucleotide UMI was ligated to the cDNA 3' end. Four rounds of PCR amplified the ligated cDNA using nested alpha and beta constant-region primers plus SP2. TCRdb processed the UMI-ligation and nested PCR reads anew with MiXCR; each CDR3 protein has one entry. The table includes approximately 21,000 distinct CDR3 sequences, about 10% detected once. The sequencing sample was made of central memory CD8+ T cells from blood. The clonotype was recovered from a human donor in good health. V gene TRBV7-9 combines with J gene TRBJ2-1; D is unresolved. CDR3 residues: CASSPRPATPYNEQFF. CDR3 nucleotide sequence: TGTGCCAGCAGCCCGCGACCGGCGACCCCTTACAATGAGCAGTTCTTC. Complete variable domain (other parts from reference TRBV7-9 and TRBJ2-1): DTGVSQNPRHKITKRGQNVTFRCDPISEHNRLYWYRQTLGQGPEFLTYFQNEAQLEKSRLLSDRFSAERPKGSFSTLEIQRTEQGDSAMYLCASSPRPATPYNEQFFGPGTRLTVL.